This T cell receptor (beta chain) was identified during a study of T cells in Graves' hyperthyroidism and ophthalmopathy. Study information: Before any treatment, at initial diagnosis, peripheral blood was collected.

Per germline, CDR1 MDHEN and CDR2 SYDVKM. Trimming removed 3 bases from V and 4 bases from J, with 10 bases in between. The CDR3 is 14 amino acids. Amplification of TCR beta CDR3 regions was performed using RNA transcripts as template. The HTBI primer set served for first-round RT-PCR of the TCR CDR3. Using its own MiXCR run on the multiplex PCR reads, TCRdb lists one record per CDR3 protein. The sample yields roughly 530,000 distinct CDR3 sequences, roughly a sixth seen once. The V gene is TRBV28, the J gene TRBJ1-3, with no clear D. The sample was blood. The TCR comes from a woman between 18 and 29 years old with Graves' ophthalmopathy. CDR3 in DNA: TGTGCCAGCAGTTTCAAGACACGGGGAAACACCATATATTTT. This encodes CASSFKTRGNTIYF.